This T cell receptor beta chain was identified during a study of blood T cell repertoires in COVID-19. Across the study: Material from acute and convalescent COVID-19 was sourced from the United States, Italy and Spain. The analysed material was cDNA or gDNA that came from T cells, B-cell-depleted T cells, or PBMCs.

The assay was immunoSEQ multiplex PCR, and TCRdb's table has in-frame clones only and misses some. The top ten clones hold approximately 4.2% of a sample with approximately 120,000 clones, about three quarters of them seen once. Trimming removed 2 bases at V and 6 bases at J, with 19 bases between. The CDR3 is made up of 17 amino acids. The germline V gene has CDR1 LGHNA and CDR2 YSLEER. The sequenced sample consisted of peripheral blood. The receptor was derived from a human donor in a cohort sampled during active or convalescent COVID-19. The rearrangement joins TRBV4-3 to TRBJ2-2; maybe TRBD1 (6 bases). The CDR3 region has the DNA TGCGCCAGCAGCCAAAGGGGACAAGGTTTTGGCGCCGGGGAGCTGTTTTTT. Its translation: CASSQRGQGFGAGELFF.